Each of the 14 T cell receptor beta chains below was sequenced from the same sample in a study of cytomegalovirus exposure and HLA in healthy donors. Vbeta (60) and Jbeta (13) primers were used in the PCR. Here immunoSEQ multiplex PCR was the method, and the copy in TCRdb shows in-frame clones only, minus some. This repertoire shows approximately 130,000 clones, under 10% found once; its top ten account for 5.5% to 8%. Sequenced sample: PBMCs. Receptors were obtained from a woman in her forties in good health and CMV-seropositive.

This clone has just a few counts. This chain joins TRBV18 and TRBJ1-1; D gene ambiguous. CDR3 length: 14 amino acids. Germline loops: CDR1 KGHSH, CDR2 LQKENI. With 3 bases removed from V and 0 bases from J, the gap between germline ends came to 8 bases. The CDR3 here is CASSPQVMNTEAFF. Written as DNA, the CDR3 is TGTGCCAGCTCACCCCAGGTGATGAACACTGAAGCTTTCTTT.

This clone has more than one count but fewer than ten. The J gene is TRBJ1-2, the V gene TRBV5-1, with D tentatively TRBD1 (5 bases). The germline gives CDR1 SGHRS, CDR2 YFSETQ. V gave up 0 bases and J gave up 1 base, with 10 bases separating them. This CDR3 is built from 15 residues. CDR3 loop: CASSLDGTNNYGYTF. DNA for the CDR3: TGCGCCAGCAGCTTGGATGGGACTAATAACTATGGCTACACCTTC.

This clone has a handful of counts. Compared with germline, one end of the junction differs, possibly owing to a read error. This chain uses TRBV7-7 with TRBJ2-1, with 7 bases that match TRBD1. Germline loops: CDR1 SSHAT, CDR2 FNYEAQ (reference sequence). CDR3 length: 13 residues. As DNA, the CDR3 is TGTGCTAGCAGCTTAGGGACAGACAATGAGCAGTTCTTC. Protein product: CASSLGTDNEQFF.

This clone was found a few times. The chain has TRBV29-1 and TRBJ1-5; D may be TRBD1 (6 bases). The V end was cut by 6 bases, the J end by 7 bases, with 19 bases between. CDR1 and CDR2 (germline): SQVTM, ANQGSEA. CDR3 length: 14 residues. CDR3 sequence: CSVAPGGPQQPQHF. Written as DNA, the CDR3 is TGCAGCGTGGCTCCTGGGGGCCCTCAACAGCCCCAGCATTTT.

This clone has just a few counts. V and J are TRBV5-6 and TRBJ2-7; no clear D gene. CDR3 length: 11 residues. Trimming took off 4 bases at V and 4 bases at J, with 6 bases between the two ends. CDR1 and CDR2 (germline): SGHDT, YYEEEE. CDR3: CASSTFYEQYF. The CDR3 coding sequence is TGTGCCAGCAGCACATTTTACGAGCAGTACTTC.

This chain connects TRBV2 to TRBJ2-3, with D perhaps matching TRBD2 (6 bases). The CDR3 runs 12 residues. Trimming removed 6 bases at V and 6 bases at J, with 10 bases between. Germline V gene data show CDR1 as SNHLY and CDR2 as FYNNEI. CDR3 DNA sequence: TGTGCCAGCAGCGAACGGGGGGATACGCAGTATTTT. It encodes CASSERGDTQYF.

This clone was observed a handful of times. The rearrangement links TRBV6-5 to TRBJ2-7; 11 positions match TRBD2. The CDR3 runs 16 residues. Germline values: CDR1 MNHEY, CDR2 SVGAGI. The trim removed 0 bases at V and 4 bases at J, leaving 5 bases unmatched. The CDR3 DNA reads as TGTGCCAGCAGTTACTCACCTAGCGGGGGGATATACGAGCAGTACTTC. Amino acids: CASSYSPSGGIYEQYF.

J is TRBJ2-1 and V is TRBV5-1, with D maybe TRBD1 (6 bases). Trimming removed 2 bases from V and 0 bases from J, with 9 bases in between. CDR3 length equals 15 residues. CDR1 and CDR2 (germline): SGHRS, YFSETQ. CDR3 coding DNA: TGCGCCAGCAGCTTCGAAGGGGGCTCCTACAATGAGCAGTTCTTC. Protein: CASSFEGGSYNEQFF. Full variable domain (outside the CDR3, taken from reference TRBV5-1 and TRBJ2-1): KAGVTQTPRYLIKTRGQQVTLSCSPISGHRSVSWYQQTPGQGLQFLFEYFSETQRNKGNFPGRFSGRQFSNSRSEMNVSTLELGDSALYLCASSFEGGSYNEQFFGPGTRLTVL.

The CDR3 region is CASSAQGVITGELFF. The CDR3 region has the DNA TGTGCCAGCAGTGCCCAGGGGGTGATCACCGGGGAGCTGTTTTTT. The chain couples TRBV2 to TRBJ2-2; TRBD1 agrees at 7 bases. The CDR3 is made up of 15 amino acids. Germline V gene sequence: CDR1 SNHLY, CDR2 FYNNEI. V gave up 4 bases and J gave up 4 bases; unmatched junction bases: 6.

CDR3 bases: TGTGCCAGCAGCTTAGCGGACAGGGACTTTACCAATCAGCCCCAGCATTTT. Its translation: CASSLADRDFTNQPQHF. This chain links TRBV7-9 with TRBJ1-5; 8 bases are shared with TRBD1. Germline V gene sequence: CDR1 SEHNR, CDR2 FQNEAQ (reference sequence). V lost 0 bases to trimming and J lost 3 bases; unmatched junction nucleotides: 7. There are 17 residues in the CDR3. The full variable domain, with the rest looked up from reference TRBV7-9 and TRBJ1-5, is DTGVSQNPRHKITKRGQNVTFRCDPISEHNRLYWYRQTLGQGPEFLTYFQNEAQLEKSRLLSDRFSAERPKGSFSTLEIQRTEQGDSAMYLCASSLADRDFTNQPQHFGDGTRLSIL.

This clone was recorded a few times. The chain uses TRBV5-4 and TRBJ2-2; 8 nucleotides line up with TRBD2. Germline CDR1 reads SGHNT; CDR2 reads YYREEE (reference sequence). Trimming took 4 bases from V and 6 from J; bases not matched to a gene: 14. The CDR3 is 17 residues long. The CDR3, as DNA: TGTGCCAGCAGCGCCCAGCGAGACCGGGGGGGCCCCGGGGAGCTGTTTTTT. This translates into CASSAQRDRGGPGELFF.

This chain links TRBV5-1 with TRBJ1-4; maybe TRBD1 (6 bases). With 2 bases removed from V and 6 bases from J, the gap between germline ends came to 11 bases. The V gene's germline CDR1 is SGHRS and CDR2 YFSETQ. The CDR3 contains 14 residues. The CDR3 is CASSLIPGDEKLFF. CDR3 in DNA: TGCGCCAGCAGCTTAATACCAGGGGATGAAAAACTGTTTTTT.

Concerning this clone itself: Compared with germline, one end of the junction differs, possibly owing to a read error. The CDR3 sequence is CASSPGQGSGYPF. For the CDR3, the DNA is TGTGCCAGCAGTCCGGGACAGGGAAGTGGCTACCCCTTC. J is TRBJ1-2 and V is TRBV2, with TRBD1 matching over 9 bases. This CDR3 has 13 residues. Germline V gene data show CDR1 as SNHLY and CDR2 as FYNNEI.

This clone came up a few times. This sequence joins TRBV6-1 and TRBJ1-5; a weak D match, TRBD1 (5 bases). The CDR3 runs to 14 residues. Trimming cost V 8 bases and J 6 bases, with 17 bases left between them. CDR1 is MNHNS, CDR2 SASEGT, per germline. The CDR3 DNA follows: TGTGCCAGCTTCGGACACCGAGCGGGTCAGCCCCAGCATTTT. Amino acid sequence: CASFGHRAGQPQHF.